The clone carrying this T cell receptor beta chain appeared many times. The data were obtained in a study of T cells in Graves' hyperthyroidism and ophthalmopathy. V lost 1 base, J lost 7 bases, and 19 bases lay in between. The CDR3 is 16 residues long. The germline CDR1 and CDR2 sequences are SQVTM and ANQGSEA. RNA transcripts yielded amplified TCR beta CDR3 regions. An initial round of RT-PCR targeting the TCR CDR3 relied on the HTBI primer set. MiXCR was run by TCRdb on the multiplex PCR reads, yielding one entry per CDR3 protein. The sample yields approximately 600,000 distinct CDR3 sequences, 14% to 15% seen once.

Sequencing was carried out using blood. The chain recombines TRBV29-1 with TRBJ2-2, with a possible D match to TRBD2 (6 bases). This TCR came from a woman in her forties with Graves' ophthalmopathy. In nucleotides, the CDR3 is TGCAGCGTTGAAGCTCCGGGACTTTCGAACGGCGGGGAGCTGTTTTTT. It translates to CSVEAPGLSNGGELFF.